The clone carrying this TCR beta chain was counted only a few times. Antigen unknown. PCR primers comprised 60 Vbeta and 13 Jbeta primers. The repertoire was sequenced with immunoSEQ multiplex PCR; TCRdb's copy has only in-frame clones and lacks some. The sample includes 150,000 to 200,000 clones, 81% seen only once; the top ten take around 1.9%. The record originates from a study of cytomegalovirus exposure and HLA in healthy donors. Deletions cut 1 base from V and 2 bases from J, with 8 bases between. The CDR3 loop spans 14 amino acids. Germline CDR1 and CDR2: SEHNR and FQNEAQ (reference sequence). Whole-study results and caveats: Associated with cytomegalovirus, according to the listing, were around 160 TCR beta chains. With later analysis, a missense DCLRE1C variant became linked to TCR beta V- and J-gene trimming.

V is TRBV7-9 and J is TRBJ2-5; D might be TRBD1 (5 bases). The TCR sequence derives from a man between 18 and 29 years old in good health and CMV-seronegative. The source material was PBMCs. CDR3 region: CASSLVQGQETQYF. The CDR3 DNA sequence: TGTGCCAGCAGCTTAGTCCAGGGTCAAGAGACCCAGTACTTC.